The 26 T cell receptor beta chains presented below share a single source sample, sequenced in a study of glioma-infiltrating T cells after dendritic cell vaccination. The table came from immunoSEQ multiplex PCR; TCRdb's copy has only in-frame clones and leaves some out. The sample consists of approximately 67,000 clones, around 81% of them appearing once. Sequenced material: blood, taken before dendritic cell vaccination. The source of these receptors is a human donor with glioblastoma.

The genes are TRBV9 and TRBJ2-5; 10 bases match TRBD2. The CDR3 is made up of 15 amino acids. The V and J ends lost 0 bases and 4 bases, in that order; junction bases with no gene match: 3. Germline V gene lookup returns CDR1 SGDLS and CDR2 YYNGEE. CDR3 coding DNA: TGTGCCAGCAGCGTAGGGACTAGCGGTGGAGAGACCCAGTACTTC. Residues: CASSVGTSGGETQYF. The whole variable domain, filled in from reference TRBV9 and TRBJ2-5, reads DSGVTQTPKHLITATGQRVTLRCSPRSGDLSVYWYQQSLDQGLQFLIQYYNGEERAKGNILERFSAQQFPDLHSELNLSSLELGDSALYFCASSVGTSGGETQYFGPGTRLLVL.

The CDR3 reads CASSPPLDSGGARQYF. The CDR3 DNA is TGTGCCAGCAGTCCCCCCCTGGATAGCGGGGGGGCCAGACAGTACTTC. This sequence joins TRBV28 and TRBJ2-7; 11 nucleotides align to TRBD2. Germline V gene sequence: CDR1 MDHEN, CDR2 SYDVKM. The ends lost 5 bases at V and 10 bases at J; junction bases unmatched: 16. The CDR3 sequence is 16 residues long. The full variable domain, completed using reference TRBV28 and TRBJ2-7, is DVKVTQSSRYLVKRTGEKVFLECVQDMDHENMFWYRQDPGLGLRLIYFSYDVKMKEKGDIPEGYSVSREKKERFSLILESASTNQTSMYLCASSPPLDSGGARQYFGPGTRLTVT.

This CDR3 reads CATSRDKQGGNTIYF. In DNA, the CDR3 is TGTGCCACCAGCAGAGATAAACAGGGTGGGAACACCATATATTTT. V is TRBV15 and J is TRBJ1-3; D perhaps matches TRBD1 (6 bases). There are 15 residues in the CDR3. The V gene's germline CDR1 is LNHNV and CDR2 YYDKDF (reference sequence). The germline V and J ends were trimmed by 0 bases and 7 bases, with 13 bases remaining between them. The variable domain in full, with the rest retrieved from reference TRBV15 and TRBJ1-3, is DAMVIQNPRYQVTQFGKPVTLSCSQTLNHNVMYWYQQKSSQAPKLLFHYYDKDFNNEADTPDNFQSRRPNTSFCFLDIRSPGLGDTAMYLCATSRDKQGGNTIYFGEGSWLTVV.

This chain links TRBV5-1 with TRBJ2-7, with 7 bases lining up with TRBD2. V gave up 4 bases and J gave up 3 bases; unmatched junction bases: 16. The CDR3 has 17 residues. The germline V gene has CDR1 SGHRS and CDR2 YFSETQ. This CDR3 reads CASSLSSSGGEIYEQYF. As DNA, the CDR3 is TGCGCCAGCAGCCTCAGTAGTAGTGGGGGGGAAATCTACGAGCAGTACTTC.

The chain couples TRBV7-6 to TRBJ2-7; TRBD2 matches 11 bases. CDR3 size: 15 residues. The V and J ends lost 5 bases and 7 bases, in that order; junction bases with no gene match: 10. Germline V gene data show CDR1 as SGHVS and CDR2 as FNYEAQ. The chain's CDR3 is CASSPYSGGAGEQYF. CDR3 DNA sequence: TGTGCCAGCAGCCCCTATAGCGGGGGGGCGGGTGAGCAGTACTTC.

This chain uses TRBV14 with TRBJ1-2, with a weak D call TRBD1 (5 bases). The CDR3 length is 12 residues. The germline CDR1 and CDR2 sequences are SGHDN and FVKESK. Trimming cost V 4 bases and J 9 bases, with 12 bases left between them. The chain's CDR3 is CASSRGSVSYTF. In DNA, the CDR3 is TGTGCCAGCAGCCGGGGCAGTGTGAGCTACACCTTC.

The rearrangement joins TRBV29-1 to TRBJ1-2; D unresolved. This CDR3 is 12 amino acids long. Between the trimmed V and J ends, which lost 7 bases and 5 bases, there was a span of 14 bases. CDR1 and CDR2 (germline): SQVTM, ANQGSEA. The CDR3 spells CSAERPGYGYTF. The CDR3, as DNA: TGCAGCGCCGAGCGCCCGGGATATGGCTACACCTTC.

This clone occurred a few times. This chain joins TRBV5-6 and TRBJ2-4, with TRBD2 as a possible D gene (5 bases). CDR1 and CDR2 from the germline V gene are SGHDT and YYEEEE. Trimming shortened V by 4 bases and J by 6 bases, and 14 bases separated the two germline ends. The CDR3 is 14 amino acids. The CDR3: CASSPRSEGNIQYF. The CDR3 DNA follows: TGTGCCAGCAGCCCACGTTCCGAGGGAAACATTCAGTACTTC.

The gene calls are TRBV6-5 and TRBJ2-5, with 7 bases lining up with TRBD1. The CDR3 sequence is 16 residues long. Germline V gives CDR1 MNHEY, CDR2 SVGAGI. J was trimmed by 1 base and V by 3 bases; bases with no gene match: 8. The CDR3 DNA follows: TGTGCCAGCAGTTATTGGGCAGGGGGTCTCCAAGAGACCCAGTACTTC. Amino acids: CASSYWAGGLQETQYF.

Only a few counts were recorded for this clone. The rearrangement joins TRBV6-5 to TRBJ2-2; 7 bases are shared with TRBD1. V lost 5 bases and J lost 3; bases outside the gene matches: 0. The CDR3 extends over 13 amino acids. Germline lookup yields CDR1 MNHEY and CDR2 SVGAGI. CDR3: CASSDRDTGELFF. DNA of the CDR3: TGTGCCAGCAGTGACAGGGACACCGGGGAGCTGTTTTTT.

The V gene is TRBV19, the J gene TRBJ2-1; 9 bases are shared with TRBD1. Trimming at V came to 5 bases and at J to 7 bases, leaving 3 bases not matched to a gene. The CDR3 runs to 13 residues. Germline V gene sequence: CDR1 LNHDA, CDR2 SQIVND (reference sequence). CDR3 sequence: CASSATGGNEQFF. DNA of the CDR3: TGTGCCAGTAGTGCGACAGGGGGGAATGAGCAGTTCTTC.

About this clone: The junction departs from the called germline gene at one end, perhaps through a read error. J is TRBJ2-6 and V is TRBV2; TRBD1 agrees at 8 bases. The CDR3 spans 20 residues. Looked up from germline, CDR1 is SNHLY and CDR2 is FYNNEI. This CDR3 is CASSPGSGGRHTSGANVPTF. CDR3 nucleotide sequence: TGTGCCAGCAGTCCAGGATCAGGGGGCCGCCACACCTCTGGGGCCAACGTCCCGACTTTC.

This clone was seen a single time. The chain recombines TRBV10-3 with TRBJ2-5; TRBD2 is a possible D gene (6 bases). V gave up 0 bases and J gave up 10 bases, with 9 bases separating them. This CDR3 contains 12 residues. Germline CDR1 and CDR2: ENHRY and SYGVKD. The CDR3 loop reads CAISESGGSQYF. The CDR3 bases are TGTGCCATCAGTGAGTCGGGAGGAAGCCAGTACTTC.

This chain connects TRBV7-9 to TRBJ2-2; no reliable D call. This CDR3 spans 13 amino acids. Germline-derived CDR1 and CDR2 are SEHNR and FQNEAQ (reference sequence). V was cut by 1 base and J by 4 bases, with 4 bases left in between. The CDR3 DNA follows: TGTGCCAGCAGCTTAGATATCACCGGGGAGCTGTTTTTT. Translating it yields CASSLDITGELFF. The complete variable domain, with remaining parts taken from reference TRBV7-9 and TRBJ2-2, reads DTGVSQNPRHKITKRGQNVTFRCDPISEHNRLYWYRQTLGQGPEFLTYFQNEAQLEKSRLLSDRFSAERPKGSFSTLEIQRTEQGDSAMYLCASSLDITGELFFGEGSRLTVL.

This chain links TRBV9 with TRBJ2-5; D is perhaps TRBD1 (6 bases). CDR3 length: 18 residues. Germline V CDR1 and CDR2: SGDLS, YYNGEE. V was pared by 3 bases and J by 0 bases, with 21 bases between. CDR3 sequence (DNA): TGTGCCAGCAGCGCGATGCCAGATTGGGGGCAGTACCAAGAGACCCAGTACTTC. This codes for CASSAMPDWGQYQETQYF.

The rearrangement uses TRBV7-3 and TRBJ1-3; TRBD1 might be the D (5 bases). CDR3 size: 14 residues. V dropped 2 bases and J dropped 4 bases, with 9 bases sitting between them. CDR1 is SGHTA, CDR2 FQGTGA, per germline. DNA of the CDR3: TGTGCCAGCAGCTTATCAGGGAACGGAAACACCATATATTTT. The encoded protein is CASSLSGNGNTIYF.

The chain is built from TRBV5-4 and TRBJ2-7; 10 positions agree with TRBD1. Per the germline V gene, CDR1 is SGHNT and CDR2 is YYREEE (reference sequence). The CDR3 runs to 15 residues. J lost 3 bases, V lost 3 bases, and 6 bases had no gene match. CDR3 DNA sequence: TGTGCCAGCAGCTCCAGGACAGGGGGGGGCTACGAGCAGTACTTC. Protein sequence: CASSSRTGGGYEQYF.

CDR3 in DNA: TGTGCCAGCAGTTACTCTGGAGGGAATCAGCCCCAGCATTTT. Translating gives CASSYSGGNQPQHF. This chain joins TRBV6-5 and TRBJ1-5; D is unclear. V lost 0 bases and J lost 4, with 7 bases in between. The CDR3 is 14 residues long. Looked up from germline, CDR1 is MNHEY and CDR2 is SVGAGI.

This chain uses TRBV27 with TRBJ2-1; D is possibly TRBD2 (6 bases). The CDR3 has 16 residues. With 5 bases removed from V and 5 bases from J, the gap between germline ends came to 19 bases. Looked up from germline, CDR1 is MNHEY and CDR2 is SMNVEV (reference sequence). The CDR3 coding sequence is TGTGCCAGCAGTGCCTACTCGAAGGGACTCAACAATGAGCAGTTCTTC. Its protein product is CASSAYSKGLNNEQFF.

The V and J genes are TRBV7-8 and TRBJ2-1, with 9 bases that match TRBD2. The CDR3 length is 16 residues. The germline V gene encodes CDR1 SGHVS and CDR2 FQNEAQ. V dropped 5 bases and J dropped 0; count of bases not matched to a gene: 5. CDR3: CASSPHSGSSYNEQFF. The CDR3 DNA reads TGTGCCAGCAGCCCCCATAGCGGGAGCTCCTACAATGAGCAGTTCTTC.

This clone was detected only a few times. This chain joins TRBV30 and TRBJ2-1, with a tentative D call TRBD1 (6 bases). Trimming cost V 3 bases and J 7 bases, with 19 bases left between them. There are 15 residues in the CDR3. Looked up from germline, CDR1 is GTSNPN and CDR2 is SVGIG (reference sequence). CDR3 residues: CAWRTDGNRGNEQFF. CDR3 DNA: TGTGCCTGGAGGACGGACGGAAATAGGGGGAATGAGCAGTTCTTC.

J is TRBJ2-1 and V is TRBV6-6; 9 bases agree with TRBD1. The CDR3 is 14 amino acids. Trimming at V came to 0 bases and at J to 6 bases, leaving 0 bases not matched to a gene. Germline V gene sequence: CDR1 MNHNY, CDR2 SVGAGI (reference sequence). CDR3 nucleotide sequence: TGTGCCAGCAGTTACTCGACAGGGGGCAATGAGCAGTTCTTC. It codes for CASSYSTGGNEQFF.

CDR3 sequence reads: CASSTQGAQILETQYF. In DNA, the CDR3 is TGTGCCAGCAGCACACAGGGGGCGCAAATTTTAGAGACCCAGTACTTC. The rearrangement links TRBV5-4 to TRBJ2-5; 9 nucleotides line up with TRBD1. Per germline, CDR1 SGHNT and CDR2 YYREEE (reference sequence). The V segment lost 4 bases and the J segment 4 bases; nucleotides outside the gene matches: 11. The CDR3 is made up of 16 amino acids.

This clone is a singleton in its sample. The chain carries TRBV7-2 and TRBJ1-2; D uncertain. V lost 5 bases and J lost 4, with 11 bases in between. The CDR3 extends over 13 amino acids. The germline V gene has CDR1 SGHTA and CDR2 FQGNSA. Written as DNA, the CDR3 is TGTGCCAGCAGCGCACCTGTCGGCTATGGCTACACCTTC. Translation gives CASSAPVGYGYTF.

The CDR3 sequence: CASSSTTRGGLHTQYF. CDR3 in DNA: TGTGCCAGCAGCTCCACGACGCGGGGGGGCCTTCATACGCAGTATTTT. V usage is TRBV7-9 and J usage is TRBJ2-3; 9 bases line up with TRBD2. J gave up 7 bases and V 4 bases, and 12 bases lay outside the gene matches. CDR3 length equals 16 residues. Looked up from germline, CDR1 is SEHNR and CDR2 is FQNEAQ (reference sequence).

The chain has TRBV6-1 and TRBJ1-2, with D perhaps TRBD1 (5 bases). The CDR3 loop spans 13 amino acids. Trimming took off 1 base at V and 2 bases at J, with 5 bases between the two ends. Germline V gives CDR1 MNHNS, CDR2 SASEGT. The CDR3 loop reads CASSEGTNYGYTF. The CDR3 DNA is TGTGCCAGCAGTGAAGGGACAAACTATGGCTACACCTTC.